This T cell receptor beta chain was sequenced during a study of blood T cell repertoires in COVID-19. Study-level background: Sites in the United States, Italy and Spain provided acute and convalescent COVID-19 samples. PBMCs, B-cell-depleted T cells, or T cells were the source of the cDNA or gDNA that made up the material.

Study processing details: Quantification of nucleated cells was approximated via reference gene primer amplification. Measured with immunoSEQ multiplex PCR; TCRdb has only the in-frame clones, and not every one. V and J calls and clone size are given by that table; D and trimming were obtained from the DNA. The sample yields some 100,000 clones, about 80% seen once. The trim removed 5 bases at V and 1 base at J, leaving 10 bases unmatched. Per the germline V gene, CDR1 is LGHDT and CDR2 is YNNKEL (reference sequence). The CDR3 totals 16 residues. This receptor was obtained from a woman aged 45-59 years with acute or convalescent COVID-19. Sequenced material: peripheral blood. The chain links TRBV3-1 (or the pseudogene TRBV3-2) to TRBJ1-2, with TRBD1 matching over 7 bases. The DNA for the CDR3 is TGTGCCAGCAGCGAGGCAGGGACAGCCCTTAACTATGGCTACACCTTC. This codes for CASSEAGTALNYGYTF.